Listed here are 5 T cell receptor beta chains from one sample, sequenced in a study of PD-L1 blockade in urothelial cancer. The data were produced by immunoSEQ multiplex PCR, yet TCRdb's version contains in-frame clones alone and is incomplete. The sample consists of roughly 36,000 clones, around 89% of them appearing once. The sequenced sample was PBMCs, obtained around atezolizumab (anti-PD-L1) treatment. The receptors stem from a man aged 55 to 69 with urothelial cancer.

The chain has TRBV7-9 and TRBJ1-2, with a weak D call TRBD1 (6 bases). Trimming shortened V by 0 bases and J by 9 bases, and 11 bases separated the two germline ends. CDR1 is SEHNR and CDR2 is FQNEAQ in the germline V gene (reference sequence). The CDR3 length is 13 residues. CDR3 in amino acids: CASSLAGGSRYTF. In DNA form, the CDR3 reads TGTGCCAGCAGCTTAGCAGGGGGAAGCCGCTACACCTTC.

V is TRBV30 and J is TRBJ2-1; 8 bases are a match to TRBD2. This CDR3 region has 17 residues. V shed 1 base, J shed 6 bases, and the junction held 14 bases outside the gene matches. CDR1 GTSNPN and CDR2 SVGIG come from the germline V gene (reference sequence). The CDR3 DNA is TGTGCCTGGAGTGCTAGCGGGCCTGGCAGGAGATTCAATGAGCAGTTCTTC. Translated: CAWSASGPGRRFNEQFF.

The CDR3 nucleotides read TGTGCCAGTAGTACGGACAACTACGAGCAGTACTTC. Translating gives CASSTDNYEQYF. The chain employs TRBV19 and TRBJ2-7; TRBD1 is a possible D gene (5 bases). Looked up from germline, CDR1 is LNHDA and CDR2 is SQIVND (reference sequence). Trimming pared 4 bases from V and 3 bases from J, leaving 7 bases between. CDR3 length: 12 residues.

The chain recombines TRBV30 with TRBJ2-7; 10 nucleotides align to TRBD1. The ends lost 1 base at V and 1 base at J; junction bases unmatched: 4. The germline CDR1 and CDR2 sequences are GTSNPN and SVGIG (reference sequence). This CDR3 contains 15 residues. CDR3 sequence: CAWSGSGQGSYEQYF. The CDR3 coding sequence is TGTGCCTGGAGTGGGTCGGGACAGGGGTCCTACGAGCAGTACTTC.

The V and J genes are TRBV5-1 and TRBJ2-3; 7 bases align to TRBD2. Unmatched junction bases numbered 11, after V lost 6 bases and J lost 4 bases. Looked up from germline, CDR1 is SGHRS and CDR2 is YFSETQ. CDR3 length: 15 amino acids. CDR3 region: CASTSGEERADTQYF. DNA of the CDR3: TGCGCCAGCACGAGCGGGGAAGAGCGAGCAGATACGCAGTATTTT.